A single sample is the source of the 10 T cell receptor beta chains below, sequenced in a study of read filtering for tumor transcriptome and immune sequencing. Molecular barcoded adaptors covering alpha/delta and beta/gamma chains were used on around 400 ng RNA. TCRdb processed the reads anew with MiXCR; each CDR3 protein has one entry. Of approximately 57,000 distinct CDR3 sequences in the sample, more than 9% were seen once. The sequenced sample consisted of a population of CD138-negative cells sorted from bone marrow. These receptors were collected from a donor aged 40 or older with multiple myeloma.

With respect to this clonotype: Possible read error: a much larger clone is one base away. The chain uses TRBV6-2 or TRBV6-3 and TRBJ2-7; D gene uncertain. The CDR3 loop spans 15 amino acids. The V end was cut by 5 bases, the J end by 5 bases, with 19 bases between. Germline assignment: CDR1 MNHEY and CDR2 SVGEGT. CDR3 sequence (DNA): TGTGCCAGCAGTCAAGGCAGGAAGGGTGACCACGAGCAGTACTTC. As protein: CASSQGRKGDHEQYF.

This clonotype was counted ten times or more. V and J are TRBV11-2 and TRBJ1-3; D not resolved. This CDR3 is 14 amino acids long. The V end was cut by 5 bases, the J end by 0 bases, with 8 bases between. The V gene's germline CDR1 is SGHAT and CDR2 FQNNGV. The CDR3 DNA reads TGTGCCAGCAGCACGCTTTCCTCTGGAAACACCATATATTTT. Translating it yields CASSTLSSGNTIYF.

This clonotype occurred many times. This chain joins TRBV5-1 and TRBJ2-1; perhaps D is TRBD1 or TRBD2 (6 bases each). The CDR3 is 14 amino acids. The V gene lost 0 bases and the J gene lost 8 bases, with 12 bases spanning the gap. Germline values: CDR1 SGHRS, CDR2 YFSETQ. DNA for the CDR3: TGCGCCAGCAGCTTGGTACAGGGAGGCGATGAGCAGTTCTTC. It encodes CASSLVQGGDEQFF.

This clonotype was seen a few times. The J gene is TRBJ2-7, the V gene TRBV3-1; D remains unclear. Germline CDR1 reads LGHDT; CDR2 reads YNNKEL (reference sequence). Trimming cost V 0 bases and J 3 bases, with 9 bases left between them. CDR3 length equals 14 residues. The CDR3 sequence is CASSQESLSYEQYF. The CDR3 nucleotides read TGTGCCAGCAGCCAAGAATCTTTAAGCTACGAGCAGTACTTC.

This clonotype occurred many times. The chain couples TRBV19 to TRBJ1-5; TRBD1 might be the D (5 bases). Germline loops: CDR1 LNHDA, CDR2 SQIVND (reference sequence). The CDR3 is made up of 14 amino acids. The V and J ends lost 4 bases and 5 bases respectively, with 12 bases between them. The CDR3 here is CASSTREFDQPQHF. Here the CDR3 DNA reads TGTGCCAGTAGTACCAGGGAATTCGATCAGCCCCAGCATTTT.

This clonotype was picked up a small number of times. Being one base from a much bigger clone, this may be a read error. The CDR3 does not close with the conserved phenylalanine or tryptophan, likely indicating a read error. The rearrangement links TRBV2 to TRBJ1-5; 8 bases match TRBD1. The CDR3 contains 17 residues. Losses at the gene ends were 5 bases for V and 3 bases for J; bases not matched to a gene: 12. In germline, CDR1 is SNHLY, CDR2 FYNNEI. The CDR3 loop is CASSRTGPGGPNQPQHL. The CDR3, as DNA: TGTGCCAGCAGTCGGACAGGGCCTGGGGGTCCCAATCAGCCCCAGCATCTT.

The sample holds many counts of this clonotype. J is TRBJ2-3 and V is TRBV5-1, with 12 bases fitting TRBD1. The CDR3 runs 16 residues. With 5 bases clipped from V and 3 bases from J, the junction kept 7 bases outside the gene matches. Germline V gives CDR1 SGHRS, CDR2 YFSETQ. The CDR3 DNA reads TGCGCCAGCAGTTCCGGGACAGGGGGCCGGACAGATACGCAGTATTTT. Translated, it gives CASSSGTGGRTDTQYF. The full variable domain, with the rest looked up from reference TRBV5-1 and TRBJ2-3, is KAGVTQTPRYLIKTRGQQVTLSCSPISGHRSVSWYQQTPGQGLQFLFEYFSETQRNKGNFPGRFSGRQFSNSRSEMNVSTLELGDSALYLCASSSGTGGRTDTQYFGPGTRLTVL.

This rearrangement joins TRBV12-3 or TRBV12-4 to TRBJ1-5; a weak D match, TRBD1 (6 bases). Between the trimmed V and J ends, which lost 0 bases and 2 bases, there was a span of 11 bases. The CDR3 covers 16 residues. CDR3 sequence reads: CASSLAGTFRNQPQHF. The DNA for the CDR3 is TGTGCCAGCAGTTTAGCGGGGACATTTCGCAATCAGCCCCAGCATTTT.

At least ten counts were recorded for this clonotype. V and J are TRBV6-1 and TRBJ2-5; 8 positions agree with TRBD2. After removal of 4 bases from V and 3 bases from J, the junction contained 7 bases not matched to a gene. This CDR3 is built from 15 residues. Germline values: CDR1 MNHNS, CDR2 SASEGT. CDR3 region: CASSVAGLRKETQYF. CDR3 DNA: TGTGCCAGCAGTGTAGCGGGGTTACGAAAAGAGACCCAGTACTTC.

In regard to this clonotype: Since a much larger clone is just one base distant, this may be a read error. The chain uses TRBV12-3 or TRBV12-4 and TRBJ2-5; TRBD1 might be the D (7 bases). With 6 bases removed from V and 1 base from J, the gap between germline ends came to 18 bases. This CDR3 region has 16 residues. Here the CDR3 DNA reads TGTGCCAGCAGCCGGACTCAGCAGGGGGGCCAAGAGACCCAGTACTTC. Residues: CASSRTQQGGQETQYF.